This T cell receptor beta chain was captured by sequencing in a study of OX40 agonist ivuxolimab in advanced cancers. Study details: An anti-OX40 (CD134) antibody with agonistic activity, ivuxolimab, was administered to patients.

Comments on this clone: Its target is unknown.

CDR3 length: 13 residues. Germline V gene sequence: CDR1 SGHVS, CDR2 FQNEAQ. Trimming stripped 7 bases from V and 5 bases from J, with 12 bases between. The data were produced by immunoSEQ multiplex PCR, yet TCRdb's version contains in-frame clones alone and is incomplete. This sample carries roughly 80,000 clones, roughly 87% of them seen once, and the ten largest clones take roughly 0.32%. Study-level points and caveats: Clonal expansion among partial responders at 0.1-3.0 mg/kg ranked near the lowest. Expanded clones tended on average to be more numerous among CD8+ T cells than CD4+.

The V call is TRBV7-8, the J call TRBJ2-1; D is possibly TRBD1 (6 bases). The material sequenced was CD4+ or CD8+ T cells sorted from blood, taken in a trial of the OX40 agonist ivuxolimab. The receptor was isolated from an adult with an advanced solid tumor such as melanoma, head and neck, liver or kidney cancer. DNA for the CDR3: TGTGCCAGCACCCCCAGGGGCCACAATGAGCAGTTCTTC. Translating gives CASTPRGHNEQFF.